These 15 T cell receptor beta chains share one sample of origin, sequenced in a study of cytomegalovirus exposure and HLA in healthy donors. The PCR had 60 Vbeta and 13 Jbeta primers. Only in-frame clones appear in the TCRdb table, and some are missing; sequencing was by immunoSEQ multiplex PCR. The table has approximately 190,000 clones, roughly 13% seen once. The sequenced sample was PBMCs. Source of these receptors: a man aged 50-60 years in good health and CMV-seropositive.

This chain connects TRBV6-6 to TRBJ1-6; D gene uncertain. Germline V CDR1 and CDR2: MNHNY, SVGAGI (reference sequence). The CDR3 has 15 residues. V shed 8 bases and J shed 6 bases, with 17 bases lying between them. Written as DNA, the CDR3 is TGTGCCAGCCAAGGTTTGGGTGCGGGTAATTCACCCCTCCACTTT. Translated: CASQGLGAGNSPLHF.

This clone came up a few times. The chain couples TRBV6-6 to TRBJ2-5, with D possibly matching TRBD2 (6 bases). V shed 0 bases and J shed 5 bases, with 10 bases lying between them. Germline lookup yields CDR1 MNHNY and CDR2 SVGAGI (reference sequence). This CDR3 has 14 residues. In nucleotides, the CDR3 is TGTGCCAGCAGTTACTCAGCTGGGGGGGAGACCCAGTACTTC. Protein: CASSYSAGGETQYF.

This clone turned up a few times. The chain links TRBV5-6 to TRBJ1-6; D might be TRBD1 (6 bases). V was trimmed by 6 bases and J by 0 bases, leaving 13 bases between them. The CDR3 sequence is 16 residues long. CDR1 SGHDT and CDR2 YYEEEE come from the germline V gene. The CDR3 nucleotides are TGTGCCAGCACCGAATTAGGGGGCTCCTATAATTCACCCCTCCACTTT. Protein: CASTELGGSYNSPLHF.

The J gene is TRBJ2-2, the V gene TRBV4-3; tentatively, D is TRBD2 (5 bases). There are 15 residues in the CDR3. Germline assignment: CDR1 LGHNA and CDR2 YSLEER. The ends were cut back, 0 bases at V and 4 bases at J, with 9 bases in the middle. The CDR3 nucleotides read TGCGCCAGCAGCCAAGAAGCGGTAGTCACCGGGGAGCTGTTTTTT. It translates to CASSQEAVVTGELFF.

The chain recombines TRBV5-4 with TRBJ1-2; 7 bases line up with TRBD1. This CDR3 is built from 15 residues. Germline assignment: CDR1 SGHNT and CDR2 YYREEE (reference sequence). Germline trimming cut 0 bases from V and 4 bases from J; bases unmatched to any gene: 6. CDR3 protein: CASSLAATGTYGYTF. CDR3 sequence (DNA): TGTGCCAGCAGCTTGGCCGCGACAGGGACCTATGGCTACACCTTC.

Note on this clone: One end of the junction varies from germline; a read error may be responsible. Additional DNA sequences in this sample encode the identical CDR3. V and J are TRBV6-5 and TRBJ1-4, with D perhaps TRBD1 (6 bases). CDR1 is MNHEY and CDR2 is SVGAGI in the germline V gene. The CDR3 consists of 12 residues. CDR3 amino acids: CASSPKGVKLFF. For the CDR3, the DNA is TGTGCCAGCAGTCCGAAGGGGGTAAAACTGTTTTTC.

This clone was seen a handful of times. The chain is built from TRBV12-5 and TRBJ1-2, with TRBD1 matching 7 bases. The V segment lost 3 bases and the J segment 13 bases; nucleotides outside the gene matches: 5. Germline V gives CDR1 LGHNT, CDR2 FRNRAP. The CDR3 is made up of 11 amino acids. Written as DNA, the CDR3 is TGTGCTAGTGGTTTATCAAGGGGGCCCACCTTC. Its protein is CASGLSRGPTF.

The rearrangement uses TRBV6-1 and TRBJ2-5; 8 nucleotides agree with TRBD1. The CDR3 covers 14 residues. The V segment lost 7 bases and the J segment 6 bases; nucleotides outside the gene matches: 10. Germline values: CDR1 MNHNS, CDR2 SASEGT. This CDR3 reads CASKMETGVQTQYF. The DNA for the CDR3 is TGTGCCAGCAAGATGGAGACAGGGGTACAGACCCAGTACTTC.

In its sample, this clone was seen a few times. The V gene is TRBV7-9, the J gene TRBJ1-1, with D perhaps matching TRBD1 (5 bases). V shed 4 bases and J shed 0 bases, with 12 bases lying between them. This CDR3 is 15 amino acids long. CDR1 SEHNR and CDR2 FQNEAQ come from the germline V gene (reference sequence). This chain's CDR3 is CASSSKDTLNTEAFF. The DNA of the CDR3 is TGTGCCAGCAGCTCTAAGGACACCTTGAACACTGAAGCTTTCTTT. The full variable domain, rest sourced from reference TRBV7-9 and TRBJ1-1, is DTGVSQNPRHKITKRGQNVTFRCDPISEHNRLYWYRQTLGQGPEFLTYFQNEAQLEKSRLLSDRFSAERPKGSFSTLEIQRTEQGDSAMYLCASSSKDTLNTEAFFGQGTRLTVV.

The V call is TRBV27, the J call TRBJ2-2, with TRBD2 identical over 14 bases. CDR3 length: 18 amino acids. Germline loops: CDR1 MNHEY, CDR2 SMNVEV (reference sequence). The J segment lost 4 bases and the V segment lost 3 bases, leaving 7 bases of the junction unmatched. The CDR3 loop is CASSFATSGGVGTGELFF. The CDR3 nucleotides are TGTGCCAGCAGTTTTGCGACTAGCGGGGGGGTGGGCACCGGGGAGCTGTTTTTT.

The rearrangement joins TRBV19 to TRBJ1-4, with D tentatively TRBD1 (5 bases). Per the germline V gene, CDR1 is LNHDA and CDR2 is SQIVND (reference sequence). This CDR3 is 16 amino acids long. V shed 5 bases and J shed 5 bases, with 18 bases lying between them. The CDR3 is CASSSLKTGRNEKLFF. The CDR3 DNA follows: TGTGCCAGTAGTTCGTTGAAAACAGGACGCAATGAAAAACTGTTTTTT.

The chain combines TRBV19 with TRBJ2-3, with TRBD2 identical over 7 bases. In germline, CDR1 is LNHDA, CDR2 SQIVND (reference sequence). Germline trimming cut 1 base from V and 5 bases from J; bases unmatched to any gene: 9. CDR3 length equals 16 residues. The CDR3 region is CASSIVPAGLEDTQYF. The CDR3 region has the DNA TGTGCCAGTAGTATAGTGCCAGCGGGGCTAGAAGATACGCAGTATTTT.

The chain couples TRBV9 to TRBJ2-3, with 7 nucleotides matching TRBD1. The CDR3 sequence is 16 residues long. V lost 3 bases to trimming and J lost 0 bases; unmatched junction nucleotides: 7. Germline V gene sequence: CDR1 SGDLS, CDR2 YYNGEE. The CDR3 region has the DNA TGTGCCAGCAGCGGACACAGGGGACCTAGCACAGATACGCAGTATTTT. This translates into CASSGHRGPSTDTQYF.

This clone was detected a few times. CDR3 sequence: CASRTSGGANTEAFF. CDR3 nucleotide sequence: TGTGCCAGCAGAACGTCAGGGGGCGCGAACACTGAAGCTTTCTTT. The rearrangement links TRBV25-1 to TRBJ1-1; 8 positions agree with TRBD1. The CDR3 is made up of 15 amino acids. V dropped 6 bases and J dropped 1; count of bases not matched to a gene: 7. Germline loops: CDR1 MGHDK, CDR2 SYGVNS.

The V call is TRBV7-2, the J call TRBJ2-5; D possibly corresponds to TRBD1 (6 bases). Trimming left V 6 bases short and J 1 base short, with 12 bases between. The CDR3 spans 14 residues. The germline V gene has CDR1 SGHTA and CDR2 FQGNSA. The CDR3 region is CASRQGGSQETQYF. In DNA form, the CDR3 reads TGTGCCAGCAGGCAAGGGGGTAGCCAAGAGACCCAGTACTTC.